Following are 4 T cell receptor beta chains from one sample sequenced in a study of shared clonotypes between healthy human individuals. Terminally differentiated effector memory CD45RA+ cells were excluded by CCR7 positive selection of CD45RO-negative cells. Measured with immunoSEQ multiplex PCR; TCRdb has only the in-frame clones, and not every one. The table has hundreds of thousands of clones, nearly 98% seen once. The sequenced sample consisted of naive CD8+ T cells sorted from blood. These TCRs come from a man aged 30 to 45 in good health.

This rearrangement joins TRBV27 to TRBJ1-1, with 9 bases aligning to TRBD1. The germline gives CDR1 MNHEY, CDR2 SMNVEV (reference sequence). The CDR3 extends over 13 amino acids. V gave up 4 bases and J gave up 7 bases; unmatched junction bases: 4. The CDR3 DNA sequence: TGTGCCAGCAGTTACAGGGGGCGCGGTGAAGCTTTCTTT. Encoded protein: CASSYRGRGEAFF.

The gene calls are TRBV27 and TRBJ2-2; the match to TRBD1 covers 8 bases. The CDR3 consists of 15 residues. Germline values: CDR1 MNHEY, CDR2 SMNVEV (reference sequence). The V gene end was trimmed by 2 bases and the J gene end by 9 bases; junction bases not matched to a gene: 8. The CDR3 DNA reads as TGTGCCAGCAGTTTACGAGGACAGGGTAGCAGGGAGCTGTTTTTT. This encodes CASSLRGQGSRELFF.

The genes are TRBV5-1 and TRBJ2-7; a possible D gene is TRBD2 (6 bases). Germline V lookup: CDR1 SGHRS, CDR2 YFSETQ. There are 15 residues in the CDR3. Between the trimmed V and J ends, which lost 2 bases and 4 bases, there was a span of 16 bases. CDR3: CASSLTGTGFYEQYF. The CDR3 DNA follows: TGCGCCAGCAGCTTAACCGGGACTGGATTTTACGAGCAGTACTTC.

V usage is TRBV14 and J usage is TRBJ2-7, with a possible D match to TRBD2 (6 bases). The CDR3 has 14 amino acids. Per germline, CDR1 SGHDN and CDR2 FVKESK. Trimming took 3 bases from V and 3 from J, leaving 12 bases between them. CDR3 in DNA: TGTGCCAGCAGCCATACGGGGGTTAACTACGAGCAGTACTTC. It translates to CASSHTGVNYEQYF.